This TCR beta chain was observed in a study of T cell responses to AZD1222 COVID-19 vaccine listed by TCRdb under 2021. Context from the whole study: AZD1222 recipients given second doses at about 4 weeks or at about 12 weeks were pooled, since spike-specific TCR depth and breadth were not found to differ between the two schedules. A total of 233 trial participants underwent TCR sequencing, of whom about 210 had received two doses of AZD1222 and some 25 had received two doses of the MenACWY control vaccine. Trial participants were enrolled by age into subgroups of 18-55, 56-69 and 70-plus years, and roughly 150, 30 and 60 TCR-sequenced participants, respectively, were included in these subgroups. Study-level results and caveats: Conclusions about previously exposed vaccinees are limited because only a handful of AZD1222 recipients were SARS-CoV-2 seropositive at baseline. The 56-69-year group was small, and its depth increase did not reach significance, likely because of low power. Because no day 14 peak-response samples were available, the repertoires could be characterized only after the peak T cell response. CD4 TCRs associated with the vaccine covered the entire spike protein, and the dominant responses were in regions 160-218 and 743-854. Reportedly, almost half of the unique spike-specific TCRs recognized epitopes lying outside the regions that are mutated in the B.1.351 and B.1.1.7 variants. Participants were mostly white British, with more females than males. The authors suggested clonal diversity may have been underestimated. After two AZD1222 doses, spike-specific TCR breadth and depth were significantly higher than at day 0 and than in MenACWY recipients.

The time point label corresponds to: baseline before first vaccination. Vaccinee samples came from UK trials COV001 and COV002, including a single-blind randomized controlled phase 2/3 trial of AZD1222 (ChAdOx1 nCoV-19) in healthy adults. Trial participant PBMC samples were collected at day 0 and day 28 after the second dose for TCRbeta chain sequencing. The CDR3 regions of human TCRbeta chains were analyzed by immunosequencing. As for the original processing: TCRs in the repertoires were compared against a reference library of SARS-CoV-2-specific TCRs that had been generated with the MIRA antigen-specificity platform. Breadth meant the fraction of unique TCRs that were SARS-CoV-2-associated, whereas depth meant the fraction of total T cells that were SARS-CoV-2-associated. Using the MIRA data, each spike-specific TCR was mapped to the spike region that the TCR reacts to and placed in a CD4 or CD8 class. Log10-transformed breadth and depth values were compared by one-way ANOVA with Sidak's multiple comparisons tests. TCRdb carries this immuneACCESS record with in-frame sequences only. Its versions omit some clonotypes, under half of them owing to an unresolved V gene in the studies checked, with the rest unexplained. The DNA was the basis for D and trimming; V, J and clone size are from that table. The sample table holds roughly 250,000 clones, of which roughly 93% were seen once. Of the sample, less than 0.65% is held by the ten largest clones.

This clone has a handful of counts. Its target antigen remains unknown. One base away there is no much larger clone; base qualities are not given. This TCR was sampled from an adult in good health. Here the sequenced sample was peripheral blood, taken on day 0 of AZD1222 vaccination.

CDR3 sequence: CASRTGGLTDTQYF. The bases are TGTGCCAGCAGGACCGGCGGGCTCACAGATACGCAGTATTTT. This chain is built from TRBV2 and TRBJ2-3; TRBD2 could be the D gene, as 5 bases match. The CDR3, cysteine through phenylalanine, is 14 amino acids long. Only the CDR3 portion is preserved as DNA: 42 bases, with reading frame beginning at the first base. A distance of 12 bases separates the germline ends of V and J, which lose 6 bases and 2 bases respectively. The germline V gene sets CDR1 to SNHLY and CDR2 to FYNNEI.